This T cell receptor beta chain came from a study of CD8+CD57+ T cells in acquired aplastic anemia. Using genomic DNA as the template, TCR beta VDJ and CDR3 profiling was carried out. TCRdb itself ran the reads through MiXCR, one entry per CDR3 protein. Among about 190,000 distinct CDR3 sequences listed, around 50% were seen once. The sample consisted of sorted CD4+, CD8+, or CD8+CD57+ T cells (not recorded which) from PBMCs. The clonotype was recovered from a human donor in good health, serving as a control.

CDR3 in amino acids: CSAIPTGYYEQYF. The CDR3 region has the DNA TGCAGTGCTATTCCCACAGGGTACTACGAGCAGTACTTC. The chain employs TRBV20-1 and TRBJ2-7; TRBD1 might be the D (6 bases). The CDR3 is 13 amino acids. From germline, CDR1 is DFQATT and CDR2 SNEGSKA (reference sequence). The germline V and J ends were trimmed by 4 bases and 3 bases, with 13 bases remaining between them.